The next 10 T cell receptor beta chains were all read from a single sample in a study of T cells in Graves' hyperthyroidism and ophthalmopathy. Amplified TCR beta CDR3 regions came from RNA transcripts. HTBI primers were employed in a first-round RT-PCR of the TCR CDR3. TCRdb ran MiXCR on the multiplex PCR reads and lists one entry per CDR3 protein. This table has around 250,000 distinct CDR3 sequences, roughly 15% appearing once. Sequencing was done on a sample of blood. The receptors come from a woman between 40 and 55 years old with Graves' hyperthyroidism that later progressed to Graves' ophthalmopathy.

Many counts were recorded for this clonotype. V and J are TRBV7-8 and TRBJ1-2; 9 bases fit TRBD1. J lost 6 bases, V lost 4 bases, and 6 bases had no gene match. The CDR3 totals 14 residues. Germline CDR1 is SGHVS and CDR2 is FQNEAQ. The DNA for the CDR3 is TGTGCCAGCAGCTGGGGGGGACAGGGTAATGGCTACACCTTC. Translation gives CASSWGGQGNGYTF.

There are many counts of this clonotype. The chain couples TRBV15 to TRBJ2-5; D may be TRBD1 (6 bases). The germline CDR1 and CDR2 sequences are LNHNV and YYDKDF (reference sequence). V was pared by 3 bases and J by 3 bases, with 17 bases between. CDR3 size: 16 residues. CDR3 amino acids: CATSSRAGVRKETQYF. The CDR3 DNA sequence: TGTGCCACCAGCAGTCGGGCAGGGGTCCGGAAAGAGACCCAGTACTTC.

About this clonotype itself: Likely a read error: the CDR3 ends without its conserved phenylalanine or tryptophan. The genes are TRBV20-1 and TRBJ1-1; 7 bases map to TRBD1. Germline V gene data show CDR1 as DFQATT and CDR2 as SNEGSKA (reference sequence). CDR3 length: 14 amino acids. Trimming at V came to 6 bases and at J to 7 bases, leaving 14 bases not matched to a gene. The CDR3 nucleotides read TGCAGTGCCGGGGACAGCGACGGCACCTATGAAGCTTTCCTT. The encoded protein is CSAGDSDGTYEAFL.

The sample holds many counts of this clonotype. V gene TRBV15 combines with J gene TRBJ2-2; no definite D call. V was pared by 3 bases and J by 5 bases, with 7 bases between. This CDR3 region has 13 residues. Germline lookup yields CDR1 LNHNV and CDR2 YYDKDF (reference sequence). The CDR3 sequence: CATSSAGTGELFF. CDR3 nucleotides: TGTGCCACCAGCAGTGCTGGGACCGGGGAGCTGTTTTTT. Using reference TRBV15 and TRBJ2-2 for the parts outside the CDR3, the full variable domain is DAMVIQNPRYQVTQFGKPVTLSCSQTLNHNVMYWYQQKSSQAPKLLFHYYDKDFNNEADTPDNFQSRRPNTSFCFLDIRSPGLGDTAMYLCATSSAGTGELFFGEGSRLTVL.

Ten or more counts support this clonotype. This sequence joins TRBV19 and TRBJ2-3; TRBD2 is a possible D gene (6 bases). The CDR3 is 15 amino acids. CDR1 and CDR2 from the germline V gene are LNHDA and SQIVND (reference sequence). The V end lost 3 bases, the J end lost 0 bases, and 10 bases lay between the germline ends. DNA of the CDR3: TGTGCCAGTAGTATTATGGGACTTAGCACAGATACGCAGTATTTT. Protein sequence: CASSIMGLSTDTQYF.

This clonotype was observed many times. Here the CDR3 reads CAWTLAGGWTEAFF. CDR3 coding DNA: TGTGCCTGGACCCTGGCCGGGGGGTGGACTGAAGCTTTCTTT. The rearrangement joins TRBV30 to TRBJ1-1; D possibly corresponds to TRBD1 (5 bases). V lost 4 bases and J 5 bases, leaving 17 bases between the germline ends. CDR1 GTSNPN and CDR2 SVGIG come from the germline V gene (reference sequence). The CDR3 consists of 14 residues.

J is TRBJ2-7 and V is TRBV29-1; TRBD2 matches 8 bases. V gave up 4 bases and J gave up 2 bases; unmatched junction bases: 10. Germline CDR1 SQVTM, CDR2 ANQGSEA. The CDR3 is 15 amino acids. The DNA for the CDR3 is TGCAGCGTTGGATTAGCGGGAAGAGGGGCCTACGAGCAGTACTTC. Translated, it gives CSVGLAGRGAYEQYF.

This clonotype was observed at least ten times. The chain recombines TRBV29-1 with TRBJ2-2; D unclear. CDR3 length: 14 residues. Trimming removed 2 bases from V and 2 bases from J, with 9 bases in between. Germline values: CDR1 SQVTM, CDR2 ANQGSEA. The CDR3 here is CSVETEANTGELFF. CDR3 DNA: TGCAGCGTTGAAACCGAGGCTAACACCGGGGAGCTGTTTTTT.

This clonotype showed up many times. The rearrangement uses TRBV11-2 and TRBJ1-5; 9 nucleotides line up with TRBD1. This CDR3 has 15 amino acids. In germline, CDR1 is SGHAT, CDR2 FQNNGV. Trimming took 5 bases from V and 4 from J; bases not matched to a gene: 6. The CDR3 region is CASSPGGTGNQPQHF. Written as DNA, the CDR3 is TGTGCCAGCAGCCCCGGTGGGACAGGGAATCAGCCCCAGCATTTT.

As for this clonotype: Here the CDR3 omits its conserved ending phenylalanine or tryptophan, so a read error is the likely source. The limits of the CDR3 on the DNA are not certain, so only TCRdb's listed CDR3 is given. The rearrangement uses TRBV20-1 and TRBJ1-5. Germline CDR1 reads DFQATT; CDR2 reads SNEGSKA (reference sequence). The CDR3 is 14 residues long, counting both termini. The CDR3 is CSARDHLGNQPPHI.